What follows are 6 T cell receptor beta chains derived from one specimen sequenced in a study of blood T cell repertoires in COVID-19. This table comes from immunoSEQ multiplex PCR, and its TCRdb copy is limited to in-frame clones, with some not included. The sample has around 200,000 clones; roughly 86% are singletons. The specimen sequenced was PBMCs or T cells enriched from blood (not recorded which). These receptors were collected from a man younger than 30 with acute COVID-19.

The table lists this clone with a few counts. This chain links TRBV28 with TRBJ2-7; D is ambiguous. This CDR3 has 12 residues. V was clipped by 1 base and J by 7 bases, with 8 bases between them. Germline loops: CDR1 MDHEN, CDR2 SYDVKM. In nucleotides, the CDR3 is TGTGCCAGCAGTTTATCGTCGTTGGAGCAGTACTTC. It codes for CASSLSSLEQYF. The variable domain in full, with the rest retrieved from reference TRBV28 and TRBJ2-7, is DVKVTQSSRYLVKRTGEKVFLECVQDMDHENMFWYRQDPGLGLRLIYFSYDVKMKEKGDIPEGYSVSREKKERFSLILESASTNQTSMYLCASSLSSLEQYFGPGTRLTVT.

The chain recombines TRBV30 with TRBJ2-5, with 12 positions matching TRBD1. The CDR3 totals 16 residues. Germline V gene sequence: CDR1 GTSNPN, CDR2 SVGIG (reference sequence). Germline trimming cut 3 bases from V and 4 bases from J; bases unmatched to any gene: 9. CDR3 amino acids: CAWRSTGTGGVETQYF. Written as DNA, the CDR3 is TGTGCCTGGAGATCCACCGGGACAGGGGGCGTAGAGACCCAGTACTTC.

The chain employs TRBV6-5 and TRBJ1-2, with 8 nucleotides matching TRBD1. Germline V gene lookup returns CDR1 MNHEY and CDR2 SVGAGI. This CDR3 is built from 13 residues. After removal of 5 bases from V and 4 bases from J, the junction contained 3 bases not matched to a gene. CDR3 in DNA: TGTGCCAGCAGTCGACAGGGGACCTATGGCTACACCTTC. Translating gives CASSRQGTYGYTF.

The rearrangement uses TRBV6-5 and TRBJ1-1; a possible D gene is TRBD1 (5 bases). Trimming left V 6 bases short and J 3 bases short, with 11 bases between. Per the germline V gene, CDR1 is MNHEY and CDR2 is SVGAGI. The CDR3 totals 13 residues. CDR3 coding DNA: TGTGCCAGCAGCCCCAGGGATGACACTGAAGCTTTCTTT. Its protein is CASSPRDDTEAFF.

The rearrangement uses TRBV13 and TRBJ2-3; 10 bases line up with TRBD2. Germline-derived CDR1 and CDR2 are PRHDT and FYEKMQ (reference sequence). CDR3 length: 17 amino acids. J was trimmed by 5 bases and V by 5 bases; bases with no gene match: 13. The CDR3 DNA reads as TGTGCCAGCAGCCCGTCGAACTTAGCGGGAGGAGTAGATACGCAGTATTTT. Translating gives CASSPSNLAGGVDTQYF.

The chain has TRBV9 and TRBJ2-2, with 7 positions matching TRBD1. Trimming took 4 bases from V and 0 from J; bases not matched to a gene: 6. The germline CDR1 and CDR2 sequences are SGDLS and YYNGEE. This CDR3 is 16 amino acids long. CDR3 coding DNA: TGTGCCAGCAGCATCCGGGGACAGCCGAACACCGGGGAGCTGTTTTTT. As protein: CASSIRGQPNTGELFF.